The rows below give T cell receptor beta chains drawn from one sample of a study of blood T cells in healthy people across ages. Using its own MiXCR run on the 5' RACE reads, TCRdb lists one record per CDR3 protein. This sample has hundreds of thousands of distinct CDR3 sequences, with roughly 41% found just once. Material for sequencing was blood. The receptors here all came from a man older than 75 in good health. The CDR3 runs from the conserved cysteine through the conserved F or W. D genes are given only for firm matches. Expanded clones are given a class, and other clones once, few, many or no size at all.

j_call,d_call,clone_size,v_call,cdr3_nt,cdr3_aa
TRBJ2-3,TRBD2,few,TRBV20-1,TGCAGTGCTAGTGGTGGGAGGGGAAGCACAGATACGCAGTATTTT,CSASGGRGSTDTQYF
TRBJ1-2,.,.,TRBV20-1,TGCAGTGCTAGACGGGAGGGTCTAGATGGCTACACCTTC,CSARREGLDGYTF
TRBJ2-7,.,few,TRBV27,TGTGCCAGCAGTTTGGTGACAGCAGTCTACGAGCAGTACTTC,CASSLVTAVYEQYF
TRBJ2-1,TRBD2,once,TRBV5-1,TGCGCCAGCAGCCGCCGAGCGGGAGCTGACAATGAGCAGTTCTTC,CASSRRAGADNEQFF
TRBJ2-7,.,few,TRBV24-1,TGTGCCACCAGTGATTCCGACAGCGTGAAATCCTACGAGCAGTACTTC,CATSDSDSVKSYEQYF
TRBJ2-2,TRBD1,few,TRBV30,TGTGCCTGGAGCCAAGGACAGGGGTTAACCGGGGAGCTGTTTTTT,CAWSQGQGLTGELFF
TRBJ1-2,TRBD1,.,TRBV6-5,TGTGCCAGCAGTTTCCAGGGGGCCTATGGCTACACCTTC,CASSFQGAYGYTF
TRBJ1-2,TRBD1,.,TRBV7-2,TGTGCCAGCAGCCCCAGGACAGGGACTAACGACGGCTACACCTTC,CASSPRTGTNDGYTF
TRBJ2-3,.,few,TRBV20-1,TGCAGTACCACCAGTACGGGTTCCCGGCTCATTTTTCACACAGATACGCAGTATTTT,CSTTSTGSRLIFHTDTQYF
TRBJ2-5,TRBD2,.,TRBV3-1,TGTGCCAGCAGCCGCAGACTAGCGGGAGGGGCGGAGACCCAGTACTTC,CASSRRLAGGAETQYF
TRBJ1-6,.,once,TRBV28,TGTGCCAGCAGTTCCCCAGGCCTGAATTCACCCCTCCACTTT,CASSSPGLNSPLHF
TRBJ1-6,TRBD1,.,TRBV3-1,TGTGCCAGCAGCCAAACAGGGGGCACGAGAAATTCACCCCTCCACTTT,CASSQTGGTRNSPLHF
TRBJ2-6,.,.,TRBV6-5,TGTGCCAGCAGTTCATATAGGGGGGCCAACGTCCTGACTTTC,CASSSYRGANVLTF
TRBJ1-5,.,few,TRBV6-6,TGTGCCAGCAGTTTCCGGGACCAGTTGAATCAGCCCCAGCATTTT,CASSFRDQLNQPQHF
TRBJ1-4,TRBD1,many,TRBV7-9,TGTGCCAGCAGCGTCAACAGGGGTAATGAAAAACTGTTTTTT,CASSVNRGNEKLFF
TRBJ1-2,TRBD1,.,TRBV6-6,TGTGCCAACAGCTCGATGGGACAGGGGGGTTTAGGCTACACCTTC,CANSSMGQGGLGYTF
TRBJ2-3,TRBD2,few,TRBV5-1,TGCGCCAGCAGCCTCCGGGACTACTACTCAGATACGCAGTATTTT,CASSLRDYYSDTQYF
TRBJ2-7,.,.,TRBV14,TGTGCCAGCAGCCAAGGGCTCGGCAACTCCTACGAGCAGTACTTC,CASSQGLGNSYEQYF
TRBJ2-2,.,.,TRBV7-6,TGTGCCAGCAGCTTTTCGGACAGCGGCGCCGGGGAGCTGTTTTTT,CASSFSDSGAGELFF
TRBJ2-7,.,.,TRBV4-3,TGCGCCAGCAGCCAAGATAGCGCAGTTCCTTCCTACGAGCAGTACTTC,CASSQDSAVPSYEQYF
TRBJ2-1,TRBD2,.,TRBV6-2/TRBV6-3,TGTGCCAGCAGTTACGGGACTACTGAGTTCTTC,CASSYGTTEFF
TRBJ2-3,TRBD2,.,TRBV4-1,TGCGCCAGCAGCCAAGACTCCAGGACTGGCGGGGGATCTAGCACAGATACGCAGTATTTT,CASSQDSRTGGGSSTDTQYF
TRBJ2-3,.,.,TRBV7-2,TGTGCCAGCAGCTTAACTAGTAGTAAGCCAGATACGCAGTATTTT,CASSLTSSKPDTQYF
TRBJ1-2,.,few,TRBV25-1,TGTGCCAGCAGTGAATTGGCAGGGGCATATGGCTACACCTTC,CASSELAGAYGYTF
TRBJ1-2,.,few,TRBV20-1,TGCAGTGTTATTCGGGATACATCTAACTATGGCTACACCTTC,CSVIRDTSNYGYTF
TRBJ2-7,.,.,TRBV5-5,TGTGCCAGCAGCTTCCGGGCCTACAATGAGCAGTACTTC,CASSFRAYNEQYF
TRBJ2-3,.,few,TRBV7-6,TGTGCCAGCAGCCAAGGACCCTTCGCTAGCACAGATACGCAGTATTTT,CASSQGPFASTDTQYF
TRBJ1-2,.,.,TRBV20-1,TGCAGTGCTAGAGTAGGTGATGACTACACCTTC,CSARVGDDYTF
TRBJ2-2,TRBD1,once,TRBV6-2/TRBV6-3,TGTGCCAGCAAACGGGACAGGGGTCGACCGAACACCGGGGAGCTGTTTTTT,CASKRDRGRPNTGELFF
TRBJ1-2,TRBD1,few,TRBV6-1,TGTGCCAGCAAAGACAGGGGTCTGGACTATGGCTACACCTTC,CASKDRGLDYGYTF
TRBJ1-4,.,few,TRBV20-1,TGCAGTGCTAAAAATCGACTGTACCTTGAAAAACTGTTTTTT,CSAKNRLYLEKLFF
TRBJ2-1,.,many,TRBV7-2,TGTGCCAGCAGCCTGGGGAGAGGCTCCTACAATGAGCAGTTCTTC,CASSLGRGSYNEQFF
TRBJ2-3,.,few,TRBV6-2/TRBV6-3,TGTGCCAGCAGGTCTTCAGGGGACTTGGGTCGGGATACGCAGTATTTT,CASRSSGDLGRDTQYF
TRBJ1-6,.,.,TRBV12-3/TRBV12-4,TGTGCCAGCAGACCCTTGTGGGGTCCCTCACCCCCCCACTTT,CASRPLWGPSPPHF
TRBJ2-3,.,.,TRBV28,TGTGCCAGCAGTTTGCAAACAGATACGCAGTATTTT,CASSLQTDTQYF
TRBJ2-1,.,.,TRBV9,TGTGCCAGCAGCGTACGACCACTAGGATCCTCTTACAATGAGCAGTTCTTC,CASSVRPLGSSYNEQFF
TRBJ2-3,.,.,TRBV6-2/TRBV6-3,TGTGCCAGCAGTTACCAGACGAGTACGCAGTATTTT,CASSYQTSTQYF
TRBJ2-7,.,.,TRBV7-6,TGTGCCAGCAGCGTAACTCGTTTGGCAGTCACTAACGAGCAGTACTTC,CASSVTRLAVTNEQYF